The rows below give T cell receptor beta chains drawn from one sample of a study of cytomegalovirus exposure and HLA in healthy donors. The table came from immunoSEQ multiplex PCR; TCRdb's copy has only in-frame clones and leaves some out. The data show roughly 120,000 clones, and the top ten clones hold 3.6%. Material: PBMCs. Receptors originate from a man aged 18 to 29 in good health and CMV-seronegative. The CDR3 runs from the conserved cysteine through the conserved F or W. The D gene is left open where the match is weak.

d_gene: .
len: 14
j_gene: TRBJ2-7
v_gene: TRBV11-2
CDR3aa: CASSLSIQVYEQYF
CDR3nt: TGTGCCAGCAGCTTGAGTATACAGGTCTACGAGCAGTACTTC

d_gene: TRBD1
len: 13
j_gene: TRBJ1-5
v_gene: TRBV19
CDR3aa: CASQDRGVQPQHF
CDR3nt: TGTGCCAGCCAAGACAGGGGTGTTCAGCCCCAGCATTTT

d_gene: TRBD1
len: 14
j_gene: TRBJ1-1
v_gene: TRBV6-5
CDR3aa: CASSHRGGETEAFF
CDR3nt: TGTGCCAGCAGTCACAGGGGCGGGGAAACTGAAGCTTTCTTT

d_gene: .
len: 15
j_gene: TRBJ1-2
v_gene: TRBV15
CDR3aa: CATSREKGESYGYTF
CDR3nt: TGTGCCACCAGCAGAGAAAAGGGGGAGAGCTATGGCTACACCTTC

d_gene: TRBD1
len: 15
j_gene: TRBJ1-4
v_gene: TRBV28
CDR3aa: CASTSPGQSNEKLFF
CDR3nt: TGTGCCAGCACTTCCCCGGGACAGTCTAATGAAAAACTGTTTTTT

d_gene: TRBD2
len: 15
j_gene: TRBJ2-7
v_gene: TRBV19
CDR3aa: CASSLEPSGEYEQYF
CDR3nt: TGTGCCAGTAGTTTAGAGCCTAGCGGAGAATACGAGCAGTACTTC

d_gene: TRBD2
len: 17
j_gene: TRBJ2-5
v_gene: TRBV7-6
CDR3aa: CARAPLGVAGEGETQYF
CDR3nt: TGTGCCAGAGCTCCCCTCGGGGTAGCGGGGGAGGGGGAGACCCAGTACTTC

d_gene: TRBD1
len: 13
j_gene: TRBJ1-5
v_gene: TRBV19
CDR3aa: CASRDRVGQPQHF
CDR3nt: TGTGCCAGTAGGGACAGGGTAGGTCAGCCCCAGCATTTT

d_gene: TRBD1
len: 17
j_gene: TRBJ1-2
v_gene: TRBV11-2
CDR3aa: CASSSLQPGQGDYGYTF
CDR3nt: TGTGCCAGCAGCTCCCTCCAGCCGGGACAGGGAGACTATGGCTACACCTTC

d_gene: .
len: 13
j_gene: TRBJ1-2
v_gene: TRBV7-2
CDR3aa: CASTLKGSGGYTF
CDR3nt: TGTGCCAGCACCTTAAAGGGGTCGGGTGGCTACACCTTC

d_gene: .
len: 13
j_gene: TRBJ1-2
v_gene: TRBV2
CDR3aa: CASTRNTQGGYTF
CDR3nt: TGTGCCAGCACCAGAAACACACAGGGTGGCTACACCTTC

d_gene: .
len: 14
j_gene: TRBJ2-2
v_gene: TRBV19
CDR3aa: CASSLGRNTGELFF
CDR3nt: TGTGCCAGTAGTTTGGGCCGAAACACCGGGGAGCTGTTTTTT

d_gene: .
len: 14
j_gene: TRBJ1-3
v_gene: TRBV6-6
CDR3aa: CASSKQDSGNTIYF
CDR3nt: TGTGCCAGCAGTAAACAGGACTCTGGAAACACCATATATTTT

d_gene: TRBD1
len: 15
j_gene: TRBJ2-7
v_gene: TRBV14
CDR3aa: CASSLLGGKFHEQYF
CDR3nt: TGTGCCAGCAGTCTCCTAGGGGGCAAATTCCACGAGCAGTACTTC

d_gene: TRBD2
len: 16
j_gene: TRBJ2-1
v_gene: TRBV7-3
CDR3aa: CANSPQPFAGEVEQFF
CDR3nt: TGTGCCAACAGCCCCCAACCATTTGCGGGGGAGGTTGAGCAGTTCTTC

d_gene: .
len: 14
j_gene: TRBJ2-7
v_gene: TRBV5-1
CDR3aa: CASGRKALPYEQYF
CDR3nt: TGCGCCAGCGGGCGAAAGGCCCTGCCCTACGAGCAGTACTTC

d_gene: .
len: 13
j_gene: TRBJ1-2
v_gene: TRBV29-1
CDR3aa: CSVRTATSYGYTF
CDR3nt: TGCAGCGTTCGGACAGCAACTTCCTATGGCTACACCTTC

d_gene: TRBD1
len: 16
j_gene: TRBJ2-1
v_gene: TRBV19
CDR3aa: CASSIDTGGLYNEQFF
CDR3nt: TGTGCCAGTAGTATAGATACAGGGGGCCTTTACAATGAGCAGTTCTTC

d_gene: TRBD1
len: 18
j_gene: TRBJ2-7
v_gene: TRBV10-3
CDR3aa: CAISVGTGGLERSYEQYF
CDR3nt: TGTGCCATCAGTGTCGGGACAGGGGGCTTAGAAAGGTCCTACGAGCAGTACTTC

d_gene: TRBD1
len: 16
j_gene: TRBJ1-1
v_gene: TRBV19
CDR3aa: CASRSWQGVGDTEAFF
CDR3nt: TGTGCCAGTAGATCGTGGCAGGGGGTGGGGGACACTGAAGCTTTCTTT

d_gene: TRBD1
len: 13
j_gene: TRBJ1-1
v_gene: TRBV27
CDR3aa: CASSLGTGAGAFF
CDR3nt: TGTGCCAGCAGTTTAGGGACAGGGGCGGGGGCTTTCTTT

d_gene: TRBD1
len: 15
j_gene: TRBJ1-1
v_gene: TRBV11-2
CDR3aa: CASSVRPGTVSEAFF
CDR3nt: TGTGCCAGCAGCGTAAGACCGGGGACAGTATCTGAAGCTTTCTTT

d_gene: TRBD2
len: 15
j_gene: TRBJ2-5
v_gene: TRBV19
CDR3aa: CASSIRSGGQETQYF
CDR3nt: TGTGCCAGTAGTATTCGCAGCGGGGGCCAAGAGACCCAGTACTTC

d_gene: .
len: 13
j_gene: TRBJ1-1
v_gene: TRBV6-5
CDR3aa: CASSGGMNTEAFF
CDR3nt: TGTGCCAGCAGTGGGGGGATGAACACTGAAGCTTTCTTT

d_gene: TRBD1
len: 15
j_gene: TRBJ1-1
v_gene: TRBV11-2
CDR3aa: CASRKDRVGNTEAFF
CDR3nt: TGTGCCAGCAGGAAGGACAGGGTTGGGAACACTGAAGCTTTCTTT

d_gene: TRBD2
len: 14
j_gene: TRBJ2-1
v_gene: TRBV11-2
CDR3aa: CASSSPGGHNEQFF
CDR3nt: TGTGCCAGCAGCTCCCCGGGGGGACACAATGAGCAGTTCTTC

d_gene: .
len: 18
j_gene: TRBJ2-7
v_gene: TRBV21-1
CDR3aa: CASSNPPGQGDGEDEQYF
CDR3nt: TGTGCCAGCAGCAACCCACCGGGACAGGGGGATGGAGAGGACGAGCAGTACTTC

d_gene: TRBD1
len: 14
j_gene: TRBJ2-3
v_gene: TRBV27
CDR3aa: CASIGQGAVGVQYF
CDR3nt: TGTGCCAGCATAGGACAGGGGGCAGTAGGCGTGCAGTATTTT

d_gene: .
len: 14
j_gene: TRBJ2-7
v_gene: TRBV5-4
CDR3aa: CASSLVGSSYEQYF
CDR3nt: TGTGCCAGCAGCTTGGTGGGCAGCTCCTACGAGCAGTACTTC

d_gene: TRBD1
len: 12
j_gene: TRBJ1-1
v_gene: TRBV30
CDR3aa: CARDRANTEAFF
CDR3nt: TGTGCCAGAGACAGGGCGAACACTGAAGCTTTCTTT

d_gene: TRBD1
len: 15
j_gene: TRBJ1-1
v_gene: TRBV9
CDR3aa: CASSVDGGGYTEAFF
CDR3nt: TGTGCCAGCAGCGTAGATGGAGGGGGCTACACTGAAGCTTTCTTT

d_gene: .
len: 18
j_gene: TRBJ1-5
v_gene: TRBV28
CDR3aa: CASCPRGERLRFNQPQHF
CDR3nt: TGTGCCAGCTGCCCTCGGGGGGAGAGGCTTCGCTTCAATCAGCCCCAGCATTTT

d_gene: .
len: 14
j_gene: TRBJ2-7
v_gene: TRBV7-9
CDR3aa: CASFQGVSSYEQYF
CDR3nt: TGTGCCAGCTTCCAGGGCGTGAGCTCCTACGAGCAGTACTTC

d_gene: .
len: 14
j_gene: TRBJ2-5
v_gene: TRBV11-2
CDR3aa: CASSRGLLQETQYF
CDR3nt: TGTGCCAGCAGCCGAGGACTCCTCCAAGAGACCCAGTACTTC

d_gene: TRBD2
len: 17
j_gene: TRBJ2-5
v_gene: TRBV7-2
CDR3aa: CASSLMLGLAGSETQYF
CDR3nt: TGTGCCAGCAGCTTGATGTTAGGACTAGCGGGTTCGGAGACCCAGTACTTC

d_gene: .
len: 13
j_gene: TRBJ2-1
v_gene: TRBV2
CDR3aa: CASSGGQYNEQFF
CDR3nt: TGTGCCAGCAGTGGGGGCCAGTACAATGAGCAGTTCTTC

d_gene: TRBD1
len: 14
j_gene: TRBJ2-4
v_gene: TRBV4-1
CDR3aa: CASSQYSGGDIQYF
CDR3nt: TGCGCCAGCAGCCAATACTCAGGGGGTGACATTCAGTACTTC

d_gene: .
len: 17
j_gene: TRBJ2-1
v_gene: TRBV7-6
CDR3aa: CASSLAGAQTIYNEQFF
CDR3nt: TGTGCCAGCAGCTTAGCGGGGGCGCAAACCATCTACAATGAGCAGTTCTTC

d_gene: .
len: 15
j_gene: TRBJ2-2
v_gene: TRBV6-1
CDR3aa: CASSGAKSGTGELFF
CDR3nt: TGTGCCAGCAGTGGTGCCAAATCGGGAACCGGGGAGCTGTTTTTT

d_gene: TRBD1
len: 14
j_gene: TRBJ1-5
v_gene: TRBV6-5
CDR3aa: CASSPTGPPQPQHF
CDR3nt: TGTGCCAGCAGTCCGACAGGGCCCCCTCAGCCCCAGCATTTT

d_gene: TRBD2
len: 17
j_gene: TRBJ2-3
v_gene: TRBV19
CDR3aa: CASSTSGLAGVKDTQYF
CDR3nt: TGTGCCAGTAGCACCTCCGGACTAGCGGGGGTCAAGGATACGCAGTATTTT

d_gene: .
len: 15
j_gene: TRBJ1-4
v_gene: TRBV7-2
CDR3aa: CASSLDGGAREKLFF
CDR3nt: TGTGCCAGCAGCTTAGACGGCGGAGCAAGGGAAAAACTGTTTTTT

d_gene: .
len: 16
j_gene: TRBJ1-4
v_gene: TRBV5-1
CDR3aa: CASSLEGRRVGEKLFF
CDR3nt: TGCGCCAGCAGCTTGGAAGGCCGGCGGGTAGGTGAAAAACTGTTTTTT

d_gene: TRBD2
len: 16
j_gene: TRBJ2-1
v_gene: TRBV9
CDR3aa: CASSPTSARQYNEQFF
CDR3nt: TGTGCCAGCAGCCCTACTAGCGCGAGGCAGTACAATGAGCAGTTCTTC

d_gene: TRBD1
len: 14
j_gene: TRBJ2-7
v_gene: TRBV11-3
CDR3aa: CASSKGDSSYEQYF
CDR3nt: TGTGCCAGCAGCAAGGGGGACAGCTCCTACGAGCAGTACTTC

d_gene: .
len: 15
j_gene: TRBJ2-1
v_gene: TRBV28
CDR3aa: CASSLGTASLIEQFF
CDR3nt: TGTGCCAGCAGCCTAGGGACTGCTTCGTTGATTGAGCAGTTCTTC

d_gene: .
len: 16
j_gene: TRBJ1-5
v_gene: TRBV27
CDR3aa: CASHGQLSVSNQPQHF
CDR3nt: TGTGCCAGCCACGGACAGCTTTCTGTTAGCAATCAGCCCCAGCATTTT

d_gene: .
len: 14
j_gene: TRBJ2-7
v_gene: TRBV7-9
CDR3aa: CASSGEDYLYEQYF
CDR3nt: TGTGCCAGCAGCGGAGAGGATTACCTATACGAGCAGTACTTC

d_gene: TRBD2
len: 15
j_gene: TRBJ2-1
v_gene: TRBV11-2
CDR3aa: CASSSGLADYNEQFF
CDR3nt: TGTGCCAGCAGCTCGGGACTAGCGGACTACAATGAGCAGTTCTTC

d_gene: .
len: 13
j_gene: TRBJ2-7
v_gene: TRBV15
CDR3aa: CATSRTGWNEQYF
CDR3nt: TGTGCCACCAGCAGAACAGGGTGGAACGAGCAGTACTTC

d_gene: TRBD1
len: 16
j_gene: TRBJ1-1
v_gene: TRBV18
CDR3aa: CASRWTGGSMNTEAFF
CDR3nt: TGTGCCAGCCGTTGGACAGGGGGCTCTATGAACACTGAAGCTTTCTTT

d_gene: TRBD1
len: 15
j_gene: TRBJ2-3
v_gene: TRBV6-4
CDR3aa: CASSRGTGGADTQYF
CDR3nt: TGTGCCAGTTCCCGCGGGACAGGGGGCGCAGATACGCAGTATTTT

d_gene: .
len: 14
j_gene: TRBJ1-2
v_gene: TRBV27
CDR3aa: CASGPAGARYGYTF
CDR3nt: TGTGCCAGCGGACCAGCAGGGGCCCGCTATGGCTACACCTTC

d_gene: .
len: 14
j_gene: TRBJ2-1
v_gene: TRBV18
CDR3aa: CASSEEISYNEQFF
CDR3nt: TGTGCCAGCTCCGAGGAGATCTCCTACAATGAGCAGTTCTTC